The clone carrying this TCR beta chain was seen at least ten times. The sample belongs to a study of T cells in Graves' hyperthyroidism and ophthalmopathy. About the study: Peripheral blood was acquired at first diagnosis, ahead of any therapy whatsoever.

The CDR3 contains 18 residues. Germline V CDR1 and CDR2: SEHNR, FQNEAQ (reference sequence). J lost 3 bases, V lost 1 base, and 11 bases had no gene match. The source material, RNA transcripts, was used to amplify TCR beta CDR3 regions. The TCR CDR3 was amplified in a first-round RT-PCR using the HTBI primer set. From the multiplex PCR reads, TCRdb called clonotypes with MiXCR, one entry per CDR3 protein. Altogether about 300,000 distinct CDR3 sequences are present, around 20% being singletons, with the ten largest covering about two fifths. Sample: blood. The sequence came from a middle-aged man with Graves' ophthalmopathy. The gene calls are TRBV7-9 and TRBJ2-2; 7 nucleotides line up with TRBD1. For the CDR3, the DNA is TGTGCCAGCAGCTTAGGGGCGCTCAGGGGGTTCGACACCGGGGAGCTGTTTTTT. It is translated as CASSLGALRGFDTGELFF.